This T cell receptor beta chain was identified during a study of radiotherapy plus CTLA-4 blockade in lung cancer. Study-wide background: Across the patients, objective responses occurred in more than 15%, and disease control in 31%.

Remarks on this clone: What it binds is unknown.

TCRdb keeps only in-frame clones here, not all; method: immunoSEQ multiplex PCR. The sample carries 45,000 to 60,000 clones, 82% recorded once. This CDR3 has 15 residues. V trimming: 0 bases; J trimming: 4 bases; junction bases outside the gene matches: 2. Germline assignment: CDR1 MNHEY and CDR2 SMNVEV (reference sequence). Points from the study as a whole: Among reported predictors of response, early blood T cell clone dynamics with interferon-beta performed best. After treatment with radiotherapy plus ipilimumab, TCR clones that came from the tumor expanded in blood.

Sequencing used peripheral blood, obtained from a patient treated with radiotherapy plus ipilimumab. The rearrangement joins TRBV27 to TRBJ2-2; 7 nucleotides line up with TRBD2. The TCR sequence derives from a human donor with non-small cell lung cancer who had stable disease on radiotherapy plus ipilimumab. The CDR3 here is CASSLSASGTGELFF. The CDR3 nucleotides read TGTGCCAGCAGTTTATCTGCTAGCGGCACCGGGGAGCTGTTTTTT.